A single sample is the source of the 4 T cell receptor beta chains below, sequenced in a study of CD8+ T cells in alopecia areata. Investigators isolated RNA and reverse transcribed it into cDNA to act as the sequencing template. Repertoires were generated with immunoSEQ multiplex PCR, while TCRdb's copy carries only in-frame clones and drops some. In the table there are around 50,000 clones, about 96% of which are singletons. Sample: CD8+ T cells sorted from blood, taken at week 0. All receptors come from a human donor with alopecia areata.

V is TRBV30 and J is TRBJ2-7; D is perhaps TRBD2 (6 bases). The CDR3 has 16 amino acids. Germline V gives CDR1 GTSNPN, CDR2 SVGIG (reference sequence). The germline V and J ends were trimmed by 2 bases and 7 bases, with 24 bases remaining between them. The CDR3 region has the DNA TGTGCCTGGAGTTTCCGGGACTGGGTCGGGAGTCCGGAGCAGTACTTC. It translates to CAWSFRDWVGSPEQYF.

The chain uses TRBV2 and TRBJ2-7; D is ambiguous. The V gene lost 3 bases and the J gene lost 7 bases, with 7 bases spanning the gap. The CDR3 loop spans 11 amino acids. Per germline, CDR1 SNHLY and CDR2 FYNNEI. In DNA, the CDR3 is TGTGCCAGCAGTGAGGTGTCAGAGCAGTACTTC. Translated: CASSEVSEQYF.

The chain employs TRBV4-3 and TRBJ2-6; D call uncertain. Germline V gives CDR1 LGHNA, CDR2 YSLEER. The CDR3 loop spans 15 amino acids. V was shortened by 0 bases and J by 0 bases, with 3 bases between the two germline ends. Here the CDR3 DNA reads TGCGCCAGCAGCCAAGATAGCTCTGGGGCCAACGTCCTGACTTTC. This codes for CASSQDSSGANVLTF.

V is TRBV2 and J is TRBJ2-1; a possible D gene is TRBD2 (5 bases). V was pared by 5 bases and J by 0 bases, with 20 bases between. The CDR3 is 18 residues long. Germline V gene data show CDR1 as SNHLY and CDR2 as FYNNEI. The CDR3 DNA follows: TGTGCCAGCAGTTCCCCGGAGGAGAGTGTGAGCTCCTACAATGAGCAGTTCTTC. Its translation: CASSSPEESVSSYNEQFF.